This record looks at one T cell receptor beta chain sequence and its context. What it recognizes is unknown. Clones were sequenced by immunoSEQ multiplex PCR, and TCRdb holds only the in-frame ones, with some missing. This table holds tens of thousands of clones, roughly 88% found once. With 0 bases clipped from V and 0 bases from J, the junction kept 7 bases outside the gene matches. Germline V gene lookup returns CDR1 SGHRS and CDR2 YFSETQ. CDR3 length: 17 residues. This entry is derived from a study of OX40 agonist ivuxolimab in advanced cancers. On the study more broadly: The eligibility criteria allowed prior anti-PD-1, anti-PD-L1 or anti-CTLA-4 therapy, and 30% to 40% had some.

Study-level results: The work left the antigen specificity of expanded peripheral T cells undetermined.

This receptor was obtained from an adult with an advanced solid tumor such as melanoma, head and neck, liver or kidney cancer. The sequenced sample was CD4+ or CD8+ T cells sorted from blood, obtained in a trial of the OX40 agonist ivuxolimab. The chain carries TRBV5-1 and TRBJ2-3, with 7 bases fitting TRBD2. The CDR3, as DNA: TGCGCCAGCAGCTTGGGGCGGGGGAGCTTTAGCACAGATACGCAGTATTTT. Protein product: CASSLGRGSFSTDTQYF.